A single T cell receptor (beta chain) is shown here with its context. This CDR3 is 19 amino acids long. J was trimmed by 0 bases and V by 0 bases; bases with no gene match: 10. Germline V lookup: CDR1 MGHRA, CDR2 YSYEKL. The data stem from a study of OX40 agonist ivuxolimab in advanced cancers. For the study at large: The patients received ivuxolimab by intravenous route every 2 weeks at 0.01 to 10 mg/kg.

Profiled with immunoSEQ multiplex PCR; TCRdb holds only in-frame clones, not every one. Of 50,000 to 65,000 clones in the sample, around 85% were seen once. This specimen was CD4+ or CD8+ T cells sorted from blood, taken in a trial of the OX40 agonist ivuxolimab. The receptor was isolated from an adult with an advanced solid tumor such as melanoma, head and neck, liver or kidney cancer. The chain recombines TRBV4-1 with TRBJ2-3; 9 bases align to TRBD2. CDR3 DNA: TGCGCCAGCAGCCAAGATCCGGGCGGGGGGGCCCTTAGCACAGATACGCAGTATTTT. Translated: CASSQDPGGGALSTDTQYF.